This is a list of T cell receptor beta chains from one sample in a study of cytomegalovirus exposure and HLA in healthy donors. The repertoire was sequenced with immunoSEQ multiplex PCR; TCRdb's copy has only in-frame clones and lacks some. In the table there are 90,000 to 95,000 clones, about 80% of which are singletons. Sequencing was performed on PBMCs. All receptors come from a man in his thirties or forties in good health and CMV-seronegative. The CDR3 runs from the conserved cysteine through the conserved F or W. D genes are given only for firm matches.

J: TRBJ1-1
V: TRBV5-6
D: NA
DNA: TGTGCCAGCAGCTTGGAGGGGGTCTGGGGTTTGAGCACTGAAGCTTTCTTT
CDR3: CASSLEGVWGLSTEAFF

J: TRBJ2-7
V: TRBV6-5
D: NA
DNA: TGTGCCAGCAGTCTCCGACAGAGCCGCGAGCAGTACTTC
CDR3: CASSLRQSREQYF

J: TRBJ2-5
V: TRBV7-8
D: TRBD2
DNA: TGTGCCAGCAGCGTATACCAGCGGGACCGGTACCAAGAGACCCAGTACTTC
CDR3: CASSVYQRDRYQETQYF

J: TRBJ1-2
V: TRBV14
D: NA
DNA: TGTGCCAGCAGCCGGGGAGGGCTAGCACACTATGGCTACACCTTC
CDR3: CASSRGGLAHYGYTF

J: TRBJ1-1
V: TRBV6-1
D: TRBD1
DNA: TGTGCCAGCACCGGAAGGACAGGGTGGGACACTGAAGCTTTCTTT
CDR3: CASTGRTGWDTEAFF

J: TRBJ2-5
V: TRBV6-6
D: NA
DNA: TGTGCCAGCAGTTACCCCTCGGGGGAGGAGACCCAGTACTTC
CDR3: CASSYPSGEETQYF

J: TRBJ2-4
V: TRBV9
D: TRBD1
DNA: TGTGCCAGCAGCCCGGGACAGAGCTCGGGAGCCAAAAACATTCAGTACTTC
CDR3: CASSPGQSSGAKNIQYF

J: TRBJ1-4
V: TRBV7-9
D: NA
DNA: TGTGCCAGCAGCACGAGTACTATTGAAAAACTGTTTTTT
CDR3: CASSTSTIEKLFF

J: TRBJ1-2
V: TRBV10-3
D: NA
DNA: TGTGCCATCAGTGAGTCCGGGACACAAGGCTACACCTTC
CDR3: CAISESGTQGYTF

J: TRBJ2-2
V: TRBV9
D: NA
DNA: TGTGCCAGCAGCGTATCCGGGGACACCGGGGAGCTGTTTTTT
CDR3: CASSVSGDTGELFF

J: TRBJ2-1
V: TRBV5-5
D: TRBD2
DNA: TGTGCCAGCAGCCGTGGACTAGCGGGAGGCCCCGGGTCCAACAATGAGCAGTTCTTC
CDR3: CASSRGLAGGPGSNNEQFF

J: TRBJ2-1
V: TRBV19
D: TRBD1
DNA: TGTGCCAGTAGTCGACAGGGTAGGGAGCAGTTCTTC
CDR3: CASSRQGREQFF